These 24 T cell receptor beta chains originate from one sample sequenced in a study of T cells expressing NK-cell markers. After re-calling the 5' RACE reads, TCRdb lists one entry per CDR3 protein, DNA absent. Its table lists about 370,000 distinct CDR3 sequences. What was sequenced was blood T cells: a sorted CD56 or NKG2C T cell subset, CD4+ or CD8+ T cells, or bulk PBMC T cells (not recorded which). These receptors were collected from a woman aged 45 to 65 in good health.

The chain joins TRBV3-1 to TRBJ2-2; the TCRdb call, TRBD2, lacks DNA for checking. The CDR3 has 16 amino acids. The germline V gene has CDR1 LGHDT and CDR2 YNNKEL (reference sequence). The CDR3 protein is CASSQGTSQNTGELFF.

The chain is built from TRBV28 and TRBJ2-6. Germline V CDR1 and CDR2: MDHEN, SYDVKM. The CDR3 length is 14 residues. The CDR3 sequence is CASSRNVGANVLTF.

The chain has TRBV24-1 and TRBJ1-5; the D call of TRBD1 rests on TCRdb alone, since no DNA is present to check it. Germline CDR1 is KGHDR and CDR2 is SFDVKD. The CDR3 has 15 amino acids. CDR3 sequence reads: CATSDPRQGAQPQHF.

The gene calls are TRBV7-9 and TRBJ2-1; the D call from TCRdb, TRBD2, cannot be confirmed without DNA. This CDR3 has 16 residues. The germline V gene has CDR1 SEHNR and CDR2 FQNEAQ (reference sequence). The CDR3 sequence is CASSLMAGRLYNEQFF.

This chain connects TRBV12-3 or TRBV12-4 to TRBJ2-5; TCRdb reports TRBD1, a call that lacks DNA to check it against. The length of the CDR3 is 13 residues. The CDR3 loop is CASSPGGRETQYF.

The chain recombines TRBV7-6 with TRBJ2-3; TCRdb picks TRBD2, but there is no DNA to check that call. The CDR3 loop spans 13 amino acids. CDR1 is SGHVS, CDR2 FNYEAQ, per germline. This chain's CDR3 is CASSLGEGNTQYF.

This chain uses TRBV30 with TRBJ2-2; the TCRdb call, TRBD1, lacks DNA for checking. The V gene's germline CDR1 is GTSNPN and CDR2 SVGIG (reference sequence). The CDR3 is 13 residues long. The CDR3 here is CAWGQPNTGELFF.

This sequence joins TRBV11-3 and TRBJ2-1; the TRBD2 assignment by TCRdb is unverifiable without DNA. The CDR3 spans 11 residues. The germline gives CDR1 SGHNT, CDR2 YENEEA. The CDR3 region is CASSFGGRVFF.

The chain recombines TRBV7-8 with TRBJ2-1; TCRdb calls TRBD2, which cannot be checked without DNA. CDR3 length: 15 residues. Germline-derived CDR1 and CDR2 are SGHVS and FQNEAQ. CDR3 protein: CASSKIAGLDNEQFF.

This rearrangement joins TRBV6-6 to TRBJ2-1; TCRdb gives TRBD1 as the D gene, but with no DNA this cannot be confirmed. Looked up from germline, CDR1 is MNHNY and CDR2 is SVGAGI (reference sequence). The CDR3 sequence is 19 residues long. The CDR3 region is CASRDSGTGKNRIYNEQFF.

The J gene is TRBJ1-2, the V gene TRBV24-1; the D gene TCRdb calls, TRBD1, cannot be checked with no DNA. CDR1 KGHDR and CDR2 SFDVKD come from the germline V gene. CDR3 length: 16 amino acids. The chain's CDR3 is CATSDSWIQGIYGYTF.

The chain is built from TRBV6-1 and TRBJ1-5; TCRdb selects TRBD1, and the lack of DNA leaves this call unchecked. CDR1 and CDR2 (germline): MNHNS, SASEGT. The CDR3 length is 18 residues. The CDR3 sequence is CASSGDRGSGYSNQPQHF.

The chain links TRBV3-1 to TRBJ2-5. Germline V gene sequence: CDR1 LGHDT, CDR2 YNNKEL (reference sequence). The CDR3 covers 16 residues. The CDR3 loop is CASSQEFRGNQETQYF.

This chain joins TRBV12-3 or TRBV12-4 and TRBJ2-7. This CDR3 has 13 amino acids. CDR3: CASSSYNSYEQYF.

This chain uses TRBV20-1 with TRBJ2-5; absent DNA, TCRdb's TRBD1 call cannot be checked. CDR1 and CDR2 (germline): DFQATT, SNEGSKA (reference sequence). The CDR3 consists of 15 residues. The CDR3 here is CSARVTSLGEETQYF.

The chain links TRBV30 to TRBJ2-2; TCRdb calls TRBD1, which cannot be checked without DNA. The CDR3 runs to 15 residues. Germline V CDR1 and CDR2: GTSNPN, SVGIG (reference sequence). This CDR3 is CAWGRGSRNTGELFF.

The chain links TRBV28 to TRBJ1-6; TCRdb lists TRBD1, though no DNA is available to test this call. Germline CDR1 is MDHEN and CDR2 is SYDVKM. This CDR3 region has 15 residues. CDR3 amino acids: CASSFQRTVNSPLHF.

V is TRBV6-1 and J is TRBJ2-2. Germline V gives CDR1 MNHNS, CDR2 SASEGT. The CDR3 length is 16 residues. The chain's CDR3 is CASSARSGRISGELFF.

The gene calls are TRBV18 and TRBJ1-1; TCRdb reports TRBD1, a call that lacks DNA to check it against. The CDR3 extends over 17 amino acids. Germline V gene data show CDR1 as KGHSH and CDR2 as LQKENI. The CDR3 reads CASSPLVSVARDTEAFF.

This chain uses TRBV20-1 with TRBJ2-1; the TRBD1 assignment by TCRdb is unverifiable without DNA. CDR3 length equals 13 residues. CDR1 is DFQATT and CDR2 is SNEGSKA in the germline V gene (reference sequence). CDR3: CSASLRGNGEQFF.

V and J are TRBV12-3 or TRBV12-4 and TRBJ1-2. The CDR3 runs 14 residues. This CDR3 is CASSSIGEVNGYTF.

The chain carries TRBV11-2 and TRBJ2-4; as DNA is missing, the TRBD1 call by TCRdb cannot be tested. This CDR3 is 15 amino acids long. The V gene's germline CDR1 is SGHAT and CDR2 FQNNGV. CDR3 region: CASSRSPTGAGIQYF.

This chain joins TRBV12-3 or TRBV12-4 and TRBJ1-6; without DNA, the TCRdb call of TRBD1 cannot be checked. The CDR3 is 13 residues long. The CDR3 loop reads CASCDRGDSPLHF.

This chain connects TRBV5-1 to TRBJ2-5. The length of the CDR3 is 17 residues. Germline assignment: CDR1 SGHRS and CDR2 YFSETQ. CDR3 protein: CASSLGSRTTPLETQYF.